This T cell receptor beta chain was sequenced in a study of OX40 agonist ivuxolimab in advanced cancers. This CDR3 is 15 amino acids long. Per germline, CDR1 SGDLS and CDR2 YYNGEE. V was trimmed by 0 bases and J by 3 bases, leaving 13 bases between them. The method was immunoSEQ multiplex PCR; TCRdb's version includes in-frame clones alone and lacks a portion of them. The data hold some 41,000 clones, with around 89% observed a single time. The sequencing here drew on CD4+ or CD8+ T cells sorted from blood, taken in a trial of the OX40 agonist ivuxolimab. This rearrangement joins TRBV9 to TRBJ2-7, with a tentative D call TRBD2 (6 bases). The sequence was obtained from an adult with an advanced solid tumor such as melanoma, head and neck, liver or kidney cancer. CDR3 region: CASSVGSGLHYEQYF. The CDR3 DNA follows: TGTGCCAGCAGCGTAGGGAGCGGGTTGCACTACGAGCAGTACTTC. Supplemented by reference TRBV9 and TRBJ2-7, the full variable domain reads DSGVTQTPKHLITATGQRVTLRCSPRSGDLSVYWYQQSLDQGLQFLIQYYNGEERAKGNILERFSAQQFPDLHSELNLSSLELGDSALYFCASSVGSGLHYEQYFGPGTRLTVT.